One T cell receptor (beta chain) is described in this entry. Here the CDR3 omits its conserved ending phenylalanine or tryptophan, so a read error is the likely source. This record comes from a study of tumor-infiltrating lymphocytes in primary liver carcinoma. Study at large: Those enrolled were patients of both sexes, who were aged 30 to 69 years.

Germline CDR1 is WSHSY and CDR2 is SAAADI. This CDR3 is 14 amino acids long. It was from 20-30 mg of unsorted bulk tissue that RNA and DNA were co-extracted. Chronic HBV infection was present, with no prior treatment. Over 80% of the cells were viable tumor cells in every tumor sample. Production of TCR beta cDNA used 400 to 600 ng total RNA together with a constant-region primer. Nested multiplex PCR, run for three rounds with slightly modified ARM-PCR, yielded TCR beta libraries. It was with TRBV1-TRBV30 forward primers and a C-beta reverse primer that the first two PCR rounds were run, at approximately 9 cycles each. Using its own MiXCR run on the multiplex PCR reads, TCRdb lists one record per CDR3 protein. The sample carries 25,000 or so distinct CDR3 sequences, roughly 80% recorded once.

The chain uses TRBV10-2 and TRBJ2-7, with D possibly being TRBD1 (6 bases). The receptor's source is a woman aged 25 to 39 with primary liver carcinoma and hepatitis B virus infection. The source material was liver tumor tissue from sampling region 5. As to subset: tumor region T5, tumor centre. Here the CDR3 DNA reads TGCGCCGGCAGAAGGACAGCCAATTCCTACGAGCAGTACCTC. This codes for CAGRRTANSYEQYL.